The source of this T cell receptor (beta chain) is a study of T cells in Graves' hyperthyroidism and ophthalmopathy. The study enrolled patients aged 18 to 65 with newly diagnosed hyperthyroidism of under 2 months' duration. This clonotype was detected a few times. Its matching antigen is unknown. General study findings and limits: Most expanded thyroid clonotypes above 0.001 recurred in blood.

Amplified regions were TCR beta CDR3 sequences from RNA transcripts. The TCR CDR3 was amplified in a first-round RT-PCR using the HTBI primer set. Each CDR3 protein is one row after TCRdb ran MiXCR on the multiplex PCR reads. The sample yields fewer than 900,000 distinct CDR3 sequences, around 17% seen once. Trimming left V 4 bases short and J 7 bases short, with 12 bases between. The germline CDR1 and CDR2 sequences are SGDLS and YYNGEE. There are 14 residues in the CDR3. This chain connects TRBV9 to TRBJ1-6, with TRBD1 as a possible D gene (5 bases). This TCR came from a man younger than 35 with Graves' hyperthyroidism. Sequencing was carried out using blood. The CDR3 here is CASSLSGKNSPLHF. CDR3 coding DNA: TGTGCCAGCAGCTTATCAGGGAAAAATTCACCCCTCCACTTT.